Presented here are 5 T cell receptor beta chains from one specimen sequenced in a study of T cells in Graves' hyperthyroidism and ophthalmopathy. The source material, RNA transcripts, was used to amplify TCR beta CDR3 regions. The HTBI primer set drove a first-round RT-PCR of the TCR CDR3. TCRdb re-called the multiplex PCR reads with MiXCR, one entry per CDR3 protein. The repertoire consists of 300,000 to 400,000 distinct CDR3 sequences, with roughly a fifth occurring once and the leading ten covering less than 65%. Material: blood. The receptors were gathered from a woman aged 50 to 60 with Graves' hyperthyroidism.

This clonotype was detected ten times or more. The V gene is TRBV29-1, the J gene TRBJ2-5; no definite D call. The CDR3 covers 10 residues. Trimming took 7 bases from V and 2 from J, leaving 5 bases between them. The germline V gene has CDR1 SQVTM and CDR2 ANQGSEA. CDR3 in amino acids: CSGGQETQYF. The CDR3 nucleotides are TGCAGCGGAGGACAAGAGACCCAGTACTTC.

This clonotype has just one count. The chain employs TRBV6-4 and TRBJ1-5, with D perhaps matching TRBD1 (6 bases). Per germline, CDR1 MRHNA and CDR2 SNTAGT. The V end lost 8 bases, the J end lost 7 bases, and 15 bases lay between the germline ends. This CDR3 has 13 amino acids. The CDR3 bases are TGTGCCAGCGGATACAGGGAGGCGCAGCCCCAGCATTTT. Its protein is CASGYREAQPQHF.

The rearrangement uses TRBV6-4 and TRBJ1-1; TRBD1 might be the D (5 bases). Between the trimmed V and J ends, which lost 8 bases and 10 bases, there was a span of 11 bases. The V gene's germline CDR1 is MRHNA and CDR2 SNTAGT. This CDR3 has 10 amino acids. CDR3 nucleotides: TGTGCCAGCGGACCGAGGGGAGCTTTCTTT. The encoded protein is CASGPRGAFF.

The rearrangement joins TRBV9 to TRBJ2-3, with 9 bases that match TRBD2. The CDR3 length is 20 residues. In germline, CDR1 is SGDLS, CDR2 YYNGEE. V was clipped by 4 bases and J by 6 bases; unmatched bases: 24. The CDR3 spells CASSPRRGGAGGGRRDTQYF. CDR3 in DNA: TGTGCCAGCAGCCCCCGGCGGGGGGGGGCGGGAGGGGGCCGTCGGGATACGCAGTATTTT.

This clonotype appeared many times. The chain employs TRBV6-1 and TRBJ2-5, with 8 bases that match TRBD1. The germline CDR1 and CDR2 sequences are MNHNS and SASEGT. Trimming cost V 7 bases and J 5 bases; bases outside gene matches: 9. CDR3 length: 14 residues. For the CDR3, the DNA is TGTGCCAGCACCAGCGACAGGGGATCGGAGACCCAGTACTTC. It yields the protein CASTSDRGSETQYF.